This T cell receptor (beta chain) was sequenced during a study of cytomegalovirus exposure and HLA in healthy donors. Overall study findings and caveats: In presence/absence analyses, roughly uniform sequencing depth across donors was assumed. With DRB1 most and HLA-C fewest, TCR association rates differed between HLA loci in a later analysis. Many donors carried some public TCRs, although rarity characterized most TCR sequences. Later on, analysis showed that most CMV-associated TCR beta chains appeared to be HLA-restricted.

This PCR relied on a set of 60 Vbeta primers and 13 Jbeta primers. TCRdb's copy holds only in-frame clones and misses some; the assay was immunoSEQ multiplex PCR. The sample holds about 100,000 clones, roughly 85% seen once. This clone has only one observation. Its antigen is not identified. Germline loops: CDR1 MNHEY, CDR2 SVGAGI. This CDR3 comprises 14 residues. Losses at the gene ends were 4 bases for V and 6 bases for J; bases not matched to a gene: 7. The chain carries TRBV6-5 and TRBJ2-7, with 9 bases fitting TRBD2. The TCR was taken from a man in his thirties or forties in good health and CMV-seronegative. The sample consisted of PBMCs. CDR3 bases: TGTGCCAGCAGTTTGGCGGGAGGGCCTGGCGAGCAGTACTTC. It translates to CASSLAGGPGEQYF.